This passage covers 13 T cell receptor beta chains from one sample sequenced in a study of T-cell memory formation after mild COVID-19. TCRdb analysed the 5' RACE reads with MiXCR anew, one entry per CDR3 protein. The sample has about 340,000 distinct CDR3 sequences, 10% to 15% seen once. Sequenced: PBMCs or a T cell subset sorted from them (not recorded which). Every receptor here comes from a man between 18 and 35 years old who had mild COVID-19 (a few samples of this study predate the infection). Cell type and time point are not known.

This clonotype was counted between two and nine times. The J gene is TRBJ1-5, the V gene TRBV5-5; D not certain. The CDR3 sequence is 15 residues long. Trimming cost V 0 bases and J 2 bases, with 9 bases left between them. Germline V lookup: CDR1 SGHKS, CDR2 YYEKEE (reference sequence). The CDR3 loop reads CASSLGTSGNQPQHF. The CDR3 DNA sequence: TGTGCCAGCAGCTTGGGGACCTCGGGCAATCAGCCCCAGCATTTT.

This clonotype has just a few counts. This sequence joins TRBV12-3 or TRBV12-4 and TRBJ1-1; D call uncertain. The CDR3 runs to 11 residues. The V end was cut by 6 bases, the J end by 8 bases, with 10 bases between. The CDR3 sequence is CASSRREEAFF. CDR3 sequence (DNA): TGTGCCAGCAGCAGGCGAGAAGAAGCTTTCTTT.

The chain has TRBV18 and TRBJ1-1; TRBD1 matches 7 bases. The CDR3 runs to 16 residues. V trimming: 2 bases; J trimming: 5 bases; junction bases outside the gene matches: 11. Germline V gives CDR1 KGHSH, CDR2 LQKENI. CDR3 nucleotide sequence: TGTGCCAGCTCACCAATTGAGGACAGGCCTGAGACTGAAGCTTTCTTT. This encodes CASSPIEDRPETEAFF. Looking up the rest from reference TRBV18 and TRBJ1-1 gives the full variable domain: NAGVMQNPRHLVRRRGQEARLRCSPMKGHSHVYWYRQLPEEGLKFMVYLQKENIIDESGMPKERFSAEFPKEGPSILRIQQVVRGDSAAYFCASSPIEDRPETEAFFGQGTRLTVV.

This clonotype occurred many times. The rearrangement links TRBV15 to TRBJ2-7; D uncertain. This CDR3 has 15 residues. The V gene's germline CDR1 is LNHNV and CDR2 YYDKDF (reference sequence). V was shortened by 0 bases and J by 5 bases, with 14 bases between the two germline ends. The CDR3 spells CATSRDSAAMNEQYV. As DNA, the CDR3 is TGTGCCACCAGCAGAGATTCCGCGGCTATGAACGAGCAGTACGTC.

V and J are TRBV12-3 or TRBV12-4 and TRBJ1-2, with 8 bases aligning to TRBD1. V was pared by 7 bases and J by 4 bases, with 11 bases of the junction left unmatched. This CDR3 comprises 15 residues. The CDR3 here is CASTETGAGGYGYTF. The CDR3 nucleotides read TGTGCCAGCACCGAGACAGGGGCCGGGGGCTATGGCTACACCTTC.

This clonotype came up many times. This rearrangement joins TRBV10-3 to TRBJ2-7; weak D call: TRBD1 (5 bases). V lost 3 bases, J lost 3 bases, and 9 bases lay in between. The germline V gene encodes CDR1 ENHRY and CDR2 SYGVKD. The CDR3 is 13 amino acids. The CDR3 DNA is TGTGCCATCAGTGATAAAGGGGACTACGAGCAGTACGTC. Translating gives CAISDKGDYEQYV.

This clonotype was picked up a small number of times. The V gene is TRBV5-6, the J gene TRBJ2-3; TRBD2 matches at 10 bases. This CDR3 has 16 residues. CDR1 is SGHDT, CDR2 YYEEEE, per germline. V was clipped by 5 bases and J by 5 bases; unmatched bases: 11. The CDR3 reads CASRAQASGGIDTQYF. For the CDR3, the DNA is TGTGCCAGCAGAGCGCAGGCTAGCGGGGGTATAGATACGCAGTATTTT.

This clonotype was picked up a small number of times. CDR3 in DNA: TGTGCCAGCTCACCAGGTCCCCTTATAAACACCATATATTTT. It encodes CASSPGPLINTIYF. The chain joins TRBV18 to TRBJ1-3; D unclear. The CDR3 loop spans 14 amino acids. V lost 2 bases and J lost 6, with 11 bases in between. CDR1 and CDR2 (germline): KGHSH, LQKENI.

This clonotype has ten or more counts. This sequence joins TRBV18 and TRBJ2-1; 11 bases are a match to TRBD2. The CDR3 runs to 15 residues. After removal of 3 bases from V and 6 bases from J, the junction contained 4 bases not matched to a gene. Germline lookup yields CDR1 KGHSH and CDR2 LQKENI. CDR3 in DNA: TGTGCCAGCTCACCCCTAGCGGGGGGCGGCAATGAGCAGTTCTTC. Translating gives CASSPLAGGGNEQFF.

The V gene is TRBV3-1, the J gene TRBJ2-7, with unresolved D. The CDR3 has 17 amino acids. From germline, CDR1 is LGHDT and CDR2 YNNKEL (reference sequence). The V end was cut by 0 bases, the J end by 2 bases, with 17 bases between. The DNA for the CDR3 is TGTGCCAGCAGCCAAGATCCGACCGGAGACTTAGCCTACGAGCAGTACTTC. The encoded protein is CASSQDPTGDLAYEQYF.

There are many counts of this clonotype. The V call is TRBV11-2, the J call TRBJ2-1; no firm D call. Trimming left V 5 bases short and J 4 bases short, with 15 bases between. CDR3 length equals 15 residues. Germline V CDR1 and CDR2: SGHAT, FQNNGV. The chain's CDR3 is CASSPRGAEYNEQFF. CDR3 nucleotide sequence: TGTGCCAGCAGCCCCCGCGGTGCGGAGTACAATGAGCAGTTCTTC.

The chain carries TRBV3-1 and TRBJ1-5; D gene uncertain. Germline assignment: CDR1 LGHDT and CDR2 YNNKEL (reference sequence). Trimming stripped 6 bases from V and 1 base from J, with 10 bases between. The CDR3 is made up of 14 amino acids. The CDR3 protein is CASSFAASNQPQHF. CDR3 sequence (DNA): TGTGCCAGCAGTTTCGCCGCAAGCAATCAGCCCCAGCATTTT.

The chain combines TRBV4-1 with TRBJ2-7, with D possibly matching TRBD1 (5 bases). This CDR3 contains 16 residues. V shed 3 bases and J shed 2 bases, with 17 bases lying between them. The germline V gene encodes CDR1 MGHRA and CDR2 YSYEKL. For the CDR3, the DNA is TGCGCCAGCAGCCACCTCGCCAGGACAACTACCTACGAGCAGTACTTC. Translating gives CASSHLARTTTYEQYF.